Below are 28 T cell receptor beta chains sequenced from a single sample in a study of blood T cell repertoires in COVID-19. The repertoire was sequenced with immunoSEQ multiplex PCR; TCRdb's copy has only in-frame clones and lacks some. The data contain about 250,000 clones, about 89% of them singletons. Source material: PBMCs or T cells enriched from blood (not recorded which). The receptors stem from a man aged 35-49 years who had recovered from COVID-19.

This chain links TRBV9 with TRBJ2-5; possible D gene TRBD1, 6 bases. In germline, CDR1 is SGDLS, CDR2 YYNGEE. The CDR3 loop spans 15 amino acids. The V gene lost 1 base and the J gene lost 4 bases, with 14 bases spanning the gap. CDR3 in DNA: TGTGCCAGCAGCGTAACAGGGATGCACCGAGAGACCCAGTACTTC. It codes for CASSVTGMHRETQYF.

In its sample, this clone was seen once. V and J are TRBV20-1 and TRBJ2-5; a possible D gene is TRBD1 (6 bases). Trimming took off 3 bases at V and 3 bases at J, with 11 bases between the two ends. Germline V gene data show CDR1 as DFQATT and CDR2 as SNEGSKA (reference sequence). The CDR3 totals 13 residues. The CDR3 nucleotides read TGCAGTGCTAGTTGGCACAGGGAAGAGACCCAGTACTTC. Amino acid sequence: CSASWHREETQYF.

By sample fraction, this clone is medium-sized. The chain uses TRBV6-4 and TRBJ2-3; 10 bases match TRBD2. The J segment lost 1 base and the V segment lost 5 bases, leaving 0 bases of the junction unmatched. There are 14 residues in the CDR3. CDR1 and CDR2 from the germline V gene are MRHNA and SNTAGT. The chain's CDR3 is CASSLAGGTDTQYF. For the CDR3, the DNA is TGTGCCAGCAGTCTAGCGGGAGGCACAGATACGCAGTATTTT.

This chain joins TRBV18 and TRBJ2-7; D perhaps matches TRBD1 (9 bases). Germline V gene sequence: CDR1 KGHSH, CDR2 LQKENI. This CDR3 is built from 17 residues. Trimming removed 3 bases at V and 2 bases at J, with 20 bases between. The chain's CDR3 is CASSPGQGTRIPYEQYF. DNA for the CDR3: TGTGCCAGCTCACCCGGACAGGGGACTAGGATCCCCTACGAGCAGTACTTC.

This clone has more than one count but fewer than ten. V usage is TRBV4-2 and J usage is TRBJ2-2; tentative D call: TRBD2 (6 bases). CDR3 size: 15 residues. Germline V gives CDR1 LGHNA, CDR2 YNFKEQ. Trimming took 4 bases from V and 2 from J, leaving 11 bases between them. As DNA, the CDR3 is TGTGCCAGCAGCCGGGGGACTTTAAACACCGGGGAGCTGTTTTTT. As protein: CASSRGTLNTGELFF.

The chain carries TRBV30 and TRBJ1-2; no clear D gene. Germline loops: CDR1 GTSNPN, CDR2 SVGIG (reference sequence). Trimming removed 2 bases at V and 4 bases at J, with 8 bases between. CDR3 size: 12 residues. The CDR3 loop reads CAWSQGSYGYTF. CDR3 in DNA: TGTGCCTGGAGTCAAGGGAGCTATGGCTACACCTTC.

The chain uses TRBV5-1 and TRBJ1-1; D is unclear. The CDR3 length is 14 residues. Trimming left V 2 bases short and J 0 bases short, with 8 bases between. The germline CDR1 and CDR2 sequences are SGHRS and YFSETQ. The CDR3 protein is CASSFEGLNTEAFF. In DNA, the CDR3 is TGCGCCAGCAGCTTTGAGGGCTTGAACACTGAAGCTTTCTTT.

The chain couples TRBV30 to TRBJ1-6; D is uncertain. The CDR3 contains 15 residues. Trimming cost V 0 bases and J 9 bases, with 15 bases left between them. The germline gives CDR1 GTSNPN, CDR2 SVGIG (reference sequence). The CDR3 DNA follows: TGTGCCTGGAGTGTAGTGGTCACAGAACCTTCACCCCTCCACTTT. This encodes CAWSVVVTEPSPLHF. Together with reference TRBV30 and TRBJ1-6, the CDR3 gives the full variable domain: SQTIHQWPATLVQPVGSPLSLECTVEGTSNPNLYWYRQAAGRGLQLLFYSVGIGQISSEVPQNLSASRPQDRQFILSSKKLLLSDSGFYLCAWSVVVTEPSPLHFGNGTRLTVT.

The chain recombines TRBV3-1 (or the pseudogene TRBV3-2) with TRBJ1-3; D gene unclear. CDR1 and CDR2 (germline): LGHDT, YNNKEL (reference sequence). The ends were cut back, 8 bases at V and 2 bases at J, with 7 bases in the middle. The length of the CDR3 is 12 residues. The DNA of the CDR3 is TGTGCCAGCTCCTACCCTGGAAACACCATATATTTT. Its translation is CASSYPGNTIYF.

The gene calls are TRBV5-4 and TRBJ2-1, with 11 bases identical to TRBD2. The germline V gene encodes CDR1 SGHNT and CDR2 YYREEE (reference sequence). The CDR3 loop spans 16 amino acids. The J segment lost 6 bases and the V segment lost 2 bases, leaving 7 bases of the junction unmatched. The CDR3 here is CASSLGLAGGGNEQFF. The CDR3 coding sequence is TGTGCCAGCAGCTTAGGGCTAGCGGGAGGAGGCAATGAGCAGTTCTTC.

For this clone: Different DNA sequences within this sample yield the same CDR3. V and J are TRBV30 and TRBJ1-2; D might be TRBD1 (5 bases). The CDR3 extends over 13 amino acids. Germline CDR1 and CDR2: GTSNPN and SVGIG (reference sequence). V lost 2 bases to trimming and J lost 0 bases, with 7 bases between them. CDR3 nucleotides: TGTGCCTGGAGTAAAGGGGCTAACTATGGCTACACCTTC. It is translated as CAWSKGANYGYTF.

This chain links TRBV24-1 with TRBJ2-1; 11 positions agree with TRBD1. Unmatched junction bases numbered 8, after V lost 3 bases and J lost 8 bases. The CDR3 sequence is 16 residues long. Germline-derived CDR1 and CDR2 are KGHDR and SFDVKD. The CDR3 DNA sequence: TGTGCCACCAGTGATCGAGGGACAGGGGGAAGGGATGAGCAGTTCTTC. It codes for CATSDRGTGGRDEQFF.

This clone was detected once. The chain couples TRBV28 to TRBJ1-4; D not resolved. Germline assignment: CDR1 MDHEN and CDR2 SYDVKM. The V end lost 7 bases, the J end lost 5 bases, and 14 bases lay between the germline ends. The CDR3 spans 14 residues. The CDR3, as DNA: TGTGCCAGCACCTTGACTTGGGAGAATGAAAAACTGTTTTTT. Protein sequence: CASTLTWENEKLFF.

The chain combines TRBV5-1 with TRBJ2-1; D is perhaps TRBD2 (5 bases). The CDR3 spans 15 residues. In germline, CDR1 is SGHRS, CDR2 YFSETQ. Trimming left V 0 bases short and J 5 bases short, with 12 bases between. The CDR3 DNA sequence: TGCGCCAGCAGCTTGGAAATAGCGCGAGACAATGAGCAGTTCTTC. Amino acids: CASSLEIARDNEQFF.

The chain joins TRBV9 to TRBJ2-6; a weak D match, TRBD2 (5 bases). The V gene lost 7 bases and the J gene lost 0 bases, with 8 bases spanning the gap. Germline assignment: CDR1 SGDLS and CDR2 YYNGEE. This CDR3 spans 14 amino acids. CDR3 amino acids: CASEADSGANVLTF. The DNA for the CDR3 is TGTGCCAGCGAAGCGGACTCTGGGGCCAACGTCCTGACTTTC.

Only one count was recorded for this clone. This rearrangement joins TRBV7-2 to TRBJ2-3, with D tentatively TRBD1 (7 bases). The CDR3 is made up of 18 amino acids. With 2 bases removed from V and 4 bases from J, the gap between germline ends came to 22 bases. Germline values: CDR1 SGHTA, CDR2 FQGNSA. This CDR3 reads CASSLRSGGRVGADTQYF. CDR3 in DNA: TGTGCCAGCAGCTTACGGTCAGGGGGGCGGGTGGGCGCAGATACGCAGTATTTT.

The rearrangement uses TRBV10-3 and TRBJ2-5, with 11 bases matching TRBD2. Germline CDR1 is ENHRY and CDR2 is SYGVKD. The ends lost 5 bases at V and 4 bases at J; junction bases unmatched: 3. The CDR3 runs to 14 residues. CDR3 sequence: CAISPGLAGETQYF. DNA for the CDR3: TGTGCCATCAGTCCCGGACTAGCGGGAGAGACCCAGTACTTC.

The V and J genes are TRBV7-8 and TRBJ1-4; 9 bases agree with TRBD1. The junction had 1 base not matched to a gene; V was cut back by 2 bases and J by 3 bases. CDR1 is SGHVS and CDR2 is FQNEAQ in the germline V gene. This CDR3 comprises 15 residues. The CDR3 region has the DNA TGTGCCAGCAGCTTACGGGACAGGGCTAATGAAAAACTGTTTTTT. Its translation: CASSLRDRANEKLFF.

The chain is built from TRBV27 and TRBJ1-2; 12 bases match TRBD1. V trimming: 5 bases; J trimming: 8 bases; junction bases outside the gene matches: 9. The germline CDR1 and CDR2 sequences are MNHEY and SMNVEV (reference sequence). CDR3 length: 15 amino acids. CDR3 sequence: CASSPGTGGSGGYTF. CDR3 bases: TGTGCCAGCAGTCCCGGGACAGGGGGCTCGGGAGGCTACACCTTC.

The rearrangement joins TRBV27 to TRBJ1-2; 7 positions agree with TRBD1. The V gene end was trimmed by 5 bases and the J gene end by 3 bases; junction bases not matched to a gene: 6. Germline CDR1 and CDR2: MNHEY and SMNVEV (reference sequence). The CDR3 covers 14 residues. The CDR3 is CASSTRDRDYGYTF. In DNA, the CDR3 is TGTGCCAGCAGTACCCGGGACAGAGACTATGGCTACACCTTC.

The chain recombines TRBV4-1 with TRBJ1-1, with D possibly being TRBD1 (6 bases). There are 12 residues in the CDR3. CDR1 is MGHRA, CDR2 YSYEKL, per germline. Between the trimmed V and J ends, which lost 7 bases and 4 bases, there was a span of 10 bases. The CDR3, as DNA: TGCGCCAGCATAGGGGGGGGCACTGAAGCTTTCTTT. Its protein product is CASIGGGTEAFF.

This chain joins TRBV27 and TRBJ1-5; 12 bases agree with TRBD1. V shed 5 bases and J 6 bases; nucleotides not matched to a gene: 17. The CDR3 loop spans 19 amino acids. Per germline, CDR1 MNHEY and CDR2 SMNVEV (reference sequence). Here the CDR3 DNA reads TGTGCCAGCAGTCCACCTCCGGGACAGGGGGCGAGGTTTAGTCAGCCCCAGCATTTT. Protein: CASSPPPGQGARFSQPQHF.

The chain carries TRBV5-4 and TRBJ2-1; 9 nucleotides line up with TRBD2. The germline CDR1 and CDR2 sequences are SGHNT and YYREEE (reference sequence). The CDR3 spans 15 residues. J lost 7 bases, V lost 0 bases, and 5 bases had no gene match. In DNA form, the CDR3 reads TGTGCCAGCAGCTTGGAGAGCGGGGGGCTTAATGAGCAGTTCTTC. It encodes CASSLESGGLNEQFF. The entire variable domain, with the rest obtained from reference TRBV5-4 and TRBJ2-1, is as follows: ETGVTQSPTHLIKTRGQQVTLRCSSQSGHNTVSWYQQALGQGPQFIFQYYREEENGRGNFPPRFSGLQFPNYSSELNVNALELDDSALYLCASSLESGGLNEQFFGPGTRLTVL.

The chain couples TRBV18 to TRBJ2-7, with D unclear. CDR1 and CDR2 from the germline V gene are KGHSH and LQKENI. Trimming stripped 6 bases from V and 3 bases from J, with 15 bases between. This CDR3 has 14 residues. The CDR3 region has the DNA TGTGCCAGCTCCCAAGGAGAACGATACTACGAGCAGTACTTC. Its protein product is CASSQGERYYEQYF.

This clone was observed a few times. The chain links TRBV11-2 to TRBJ1-5; 7 bases agree with TRBD1. Germline V gene data show CDR1 as SGHAT and CDR2 as FQNNGV. This CDR3 is built from 14 residues. V lost 6 bases to trimming and J lost 2 bases; unmatched junction nucleotides: 4. The CDR3 reads CASRATGGNQPQHF. The CDR3 coding sequence is TGTGCCAGCAGAGCAACAGGGGGCAATCAGCCCCAGCATTTT.

This clone has a count of ten or more. The gene calls are TRBV5-5 and TRBJ2-1; maybe TRBD1 (5 bases). V was shortened by 4 bases and J by 3 bases, with 14 bases between the two germline ends. CDR1 is SGHKS and CDR2 is YYEKEE in the germline V gene (reference sequence). This CDR3 region has 15 residues. This CDR3 is CASSTRQSIYNEQFF. The CDR3 bases are TGTGCCAGCAGCACGCGACAGAGCATCTACAATGAGCAGTTCTTC.

The V call is TRBV28, the J call TRBJ2-4, with TRBD1 matching 9 bases. Germline assignment: CDR1 MDHEN and CDR2 SYDVKM. The J segment lost 1 base and the V segment lost 4 bases, leaving 8 bases of the junction unmatched. This CDR3 comprises 17 residues. The CDR3, as DNA: TGTGCCAGCAGTTCCCCAGGGACAGGGTTTGCCAAAAACATTCAGTACTTC. Its protein is CASSSPGTGFAKNIQYF.

This rearrangement joins TRBV28 to TRBJ1-5; tentatively, D is TRBD1 (6 bases). Trimming took off 3 bases at V and 6 bases at J, with 18 bases between the two ends. Germline assignment: CDR1 MDHEN and CDR2 SYDVKM. CDR3 length: 16 amino acids. CDR3 DNA: TGTGCCAGCAGTTTTGGGGACATGGGGGATGGTCAGCCCCAGCATTTT. It is translated as CASSFGDMGDGQPQHF.